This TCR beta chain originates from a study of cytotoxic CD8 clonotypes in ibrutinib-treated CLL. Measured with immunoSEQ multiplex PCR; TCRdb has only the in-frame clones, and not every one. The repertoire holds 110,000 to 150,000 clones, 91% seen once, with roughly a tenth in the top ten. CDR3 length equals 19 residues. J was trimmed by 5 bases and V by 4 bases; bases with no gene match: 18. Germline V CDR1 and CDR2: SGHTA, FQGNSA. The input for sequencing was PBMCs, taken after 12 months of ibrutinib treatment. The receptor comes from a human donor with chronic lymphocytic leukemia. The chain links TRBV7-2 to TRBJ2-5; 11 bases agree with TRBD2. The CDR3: CASSSHTYTSGRGGETQYF. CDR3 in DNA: TGTGCCAGCAGCTCCCACACATACACTAGCGGGAGAGGAGGGGAGACCCAGTACTTC.